This T cell receptor (beta chain) came from a study of cytomegalovirus exposure and HLA in healthy donors. The study, taken as a whole, reports: TCR beta chains numbering approximately 150 were designated cytomegalovirus-associated.

This CDR3 has 14 residues. Germline V gene data show CDR1 as LNHDA and CDR2 as SQIVND (reference sequence). After removal of 4 bases from V and 5 bases from J, the junction contained 4 bases not matched to a gene. The PCR ran on 60 Vbeta and 13 Jbeta primers. TCRdb's copy holds only in-frame clones and misses some; the assay was immunoSEQ multiplex PCR. The repertoire consists of roughly 120,000 clones, with 65% to 85% occurring once and the leading ten covering less than 3.5%. Comments on this clone: Antigen specificity is unknown.

The rearrangement links TRBV19 to TRBJ2-5; 10 bases match TRBD1. The source is a middle-aged woman in good health and CMV-seropositive. The sample was PBMCs. The CDR3 DNA is TGTGCCAGTAGTAGACAGGGGGCCGGGGAGACCCAGTACTTC. Translated, it gives CASSRQGAGETQYF.